The 24 T cell receptor beta chains below were found in one sample sequenced in a study of shared clonotypes between healthy human individuals. TCRdb's copy holds only in-frame clones and misses some; the assay was immunoSEQ multiplex PCR. The table records 600,000 to 750,000 clones, just under 75% of them present only once. The source material was memory CD4+ T cells sorted from blood. As for subset: CD45RA-negative fraction. Source of these receptors: a woman aged 25 to 39 in good health.

This clone is a singleton in its sample. The CDR3 region is CATSRDLAGAYEQYF. In DNA, the CDR3 is TGTGCCACCAGCAGAGATTTAGCTGGCGCCTACGAGCAGTACTTC. V gene TRBV15 combines with J gene TRBJ2-7; D unresolved. CDR1 LNHNV and CDR2 YYDKDF come from the germline V gene (reference sequence). V was cut by 0 bases and J by 2 bases, with 11 bases left in between. This CDR3 contains 15 residues.

The chain employs TRBV5-1 and TRBJ2-2, with a possible D match to TRBD2 (6 bases). Per the germline V gene, CDR1 is SGHRS and CDR2 is YFSETQ. This CDR3 has 15 residues. V shed 0 bases and J shed 4 bases, with 10 bases lying between them. The CDR3 region has the DNA TGCGCCAGCAGCTTGGATGCGGGGAGCACCGGGGAGCTGTTTTTT. Its protein is CASSLDAGSTGELFF.

In this sample, this clone turned up many times. The CDR3 loop reads CASSESSVGNEQYF. CDR3 DNA sequence: TGCGCCAGCAGTGAGTCGAGTGTCGGGAACGAGCAGTACTTC. This chain uses TRBV10-1 with TRBJ2-7, with TRBD2 as a possible D gene (5 bases). Trimming cost V 0 bases and J 5 bases, with 11 bases left between them. The length of the CDR3 is 14 residues. Germline CDR1 reads WNHNN; CDR2 reads SYGVQD (reference sequence).

The V and J genes are TRBV28 and TRBJ2-7; 8 bases are a match to TRBD1. V was clipped by 4 bases and J by 3 bases; unmatched bases: 11. The CDR3 spans 16 residues. From germline, CDR1 is MDHEN and CDR2 SYDVKM. The CDR3 nucleotides read TGTGCCAGCAGTTACACCGGGACAGGATCCTACTACGAGCAGTACTTC. It yields the protein CASSYTGTGSYYEQYF.

The chain couples TRBV6-1 to TRBJ2-5; TRBD2 agrees at 11 bases. In germline, CDR1 is MNHNS, CDR2 SASEGT. The CDR3 length is 15 residues. Trimming at V came to 6 bases and at J to 7 bases, leaving 10 bases not matched to a gene. CDR3 loop: CASRLVAGGRVTQYF. The DNA of the CDR3 is TGTGCCAGCAGACTCGTAGCGGGAGGGAGGGTGACCCAGTACTTC.

This clone was observed a handful of times. The rearrangement joins TRBV5-4 to TRBJ2-7; the match to TRBD1 covers 9 bases. Germline values: CDR1 SGHNT, CDR2 YYREEE (reference sequence). With V trimmed by 4 bases and J by 5 bases, 13 bases remained unmatched. The CDR3 is 16 residues long. CDR3 nucleotides: TGTGCCAGCAGCAAATGGTCGAACAGGGGGCGAAACGAGCAGTACTTC. Amino acids: CASSKWSNRGRNEQYF.

The table lists this clone with a count of one. The chain recombines TRBV28 with TRBJ2-2, with 11 bases that match TRBD1. The CDR3 spans 16 residues. Trimming removed 6 bases from V and 6 bases from J; junction bases left unmatched: 9. Germline values: CDR1 MDHEN, CDR2 SYDVKM. For the CDR3, the DNA is TGTGCCAGCAGCTATGTCCCGGGACAGGGGGCCGGGGAGCTGTTTTTT. As protein: CASSYVPGQGAGELFF.

A few counts support this clone. This CDR3 reads CASSANVLAGGPSFF. The CDR3 nucleotides read TGTGCCAGCAGCGCAAACGTACTAGCGGGAGGGCCCTCGTTCTTC. The rearrangement links TRBV7-2 to TRBJ2-1; 13 positions match TRBD2. The CDR3 spans 15 residues. Germline CDR1 SGHTA, CDR2 FQGNSA. V shed 5 bases and J 15 bases; nucleotides not matched to a gene: 13.

This chain links TRBV2 with TRBJ2-1; TRBD2 aligns across 13 bases. V was pared by 4 bases and J by 0 bases, with 6 bases of the junction left unmatched. Germline values: CDR1 SNHLY, CDR2 FYNNEI. The CDR3 extends over 18 amino acids. This CDR3 reads CASSGGLAGWSSYNEQFF. Here the CDR3 DNA reads TGTGCCAGCAGTGGGGGACTAGCGGGATGGAGCTCCTACAATGAGCAGTTCTTC.

This chain links TRBV10-2 with TRBJ2-7; D remains ambiguous. The germline gives CDR1 WSHSY, CDR2 SAAADI. V lost 4 bases and J 4 bases, leaving 5 bases between the germline ends. This CDR3 has 11 residues. The CDR3 nucleotides are TGCGCCAGCAGTGTGGCTTACGAGCAGTACTTC. Encoded protein: CASSVAYEQYF.

The genes are TRBV4-2 and TRBJ2-1; 11 bases are a match to TRBD2. Germline V lookup: CDR1 LGHNA, CDR2 YNFKEQ. The CDR3 loop spans 20 amino acids. V lost 0 bases, J lost 1 base, and 11 bases stayed unmatched. The CDR3 is CASSQDLVAGGLLSYNEQFF. CDR3 bases: TGTGCCAGCAGCCAAGATCTCGTAGCGGGAGGGCTTCTGTCCTACAATGAGCAGTTCTTC.

Notes on this clone: Other DNA sequences in this sample translate to the same CDR3. This chain joins TRBV18 and TRBJ2-3, with 9 bases aligning to TRBD2. With V trimmed by 2 bases and J by 5 bases, 5 bases remained unmatched. Germline V CDR1 and CDR2: KGHSH, LQKENI. CDR3 length equals 15 residues. CDR3 coding DNA: TGTGCCAGCTCACCAGGTGTAGCGGGAGTAGATACGCAGTATTTT. This encodes CASSPGVAGVDTQYF.

The rearrangement links TRBV28 to TRBJ1-2, with 10 bases fitting TRBD1. Per germline, CDR1 MDHEN and CDR2 SYDVKM. V gave up 6 bases and J gave up 7 bases; unmatched junction bases: 5. This CDR3 is built from 13 residues. In nucleotides, the CDR3 is TGTGCCAGCAGATGGACAGGGGGTGGTGGCTACACCTTC. Residues: CASRWTGGGGYTF.

The chain carries TRBV5-1 and TRBJ2-1; 8 bases line up with TRBD2. The length of the CDR3 is 14 residues. Germline lookup yields CDR1 SGHRS and CDR2 YFSETQ. Unmatched junction bases numbered 8, after V lost 6 bases and J lost 6 bases. DNA of the CDR3: TGCGCCAGCAAACAAATGACTAGCGCCAATGAGCAGTTCTTC. It translates to CASKQMTSANEQFF.

The chain combines TRBV28 with TRBJ1-1; D is ambiguous. CDR3 length: 12 residues. From germline, CDR1 is MDHEN and CDR2 SYDVKM. V dropped 2 bases and J dropped 6 bases, with 7 bases sitting between them. The CDR3 region is CASSLPYSEAFF. CDR3 in DNA: TGTGCCAGCAGTTTACCATACTCTGAAGCTTTCTTT. Supplemented by reference TRBV28 and TRBJ1-1, the full variable domain reads DVKVTQSSRYLVKRTGEKVFLECVQDMDHENMFWYRQDPGLGLRLIYFSYDVKMKEKGDIPEGYSVSREKKERFSLILESASTNQTSMYLCASSLPYSEAFFGQGTRLTVV.

V is TRBV2 and J is TRBJ1-1, with TRBD1 identical over 9 bases. This CDR3 has 13 residues. Germline CDR1 reads SNHLY; CDR2 reads FYNNEI. V was pared by 3 bases and J by 10 bases, with 6 bases of the junction left unmatched. The CDR3 DNA is TGTGCCAGCAGTGACGGACAGGGGATGAGAGCTTTCTTT. Translated, it gives CASSDGQGMRAFF.

The chain recombines TRBV11-2 with TRBJ1-5; 7 bases line up with TRBD1. This CDR3 region has 16 residues. Germline V gene lookup returns CDR1 SGHAT and CDR2 FQNNGV. After removal of 1 base from V and 1 base from J, the junction contained 4 bases not matched to a gene. The CDR3 here is CASSLVGTESNQPQHF. The CDR3 nucleotides read TGTGCCAGCAGCTTAGTAGGGACAGAAAGCAATCAGCCCCAGCATTTT.

This rearrangement joins TRBV12-5 to TRBJ2-1; 10 nucleotides match TRBD2. V was clipped by 3 bases and J by 7 bases; unmatched bases: 18. CDR1 and CDR2 (germline): LGHNT, FRNRAP. The CDR3 is 19 amino acids. CDR3 bases: TGTGCTAGTGGTTTCGACCCACCCGCCGCTAGCGGGGGCCCAAATGAGCAGTTCTTC. Its translation: CASGFDPPAASGGPNEQFF.

The V gene is TRBV11-1, the J gene TRBJ2-3; 12 bases are shared with TRBD2. The CDR3 has 16 residues. V was pared by 5 bases and J by 3 bases, with 6 bases of the junction left unmatched. CDR1 and CDR2 (germline): SGHAT, FQDESV (reference sequence). CDR3 DNA sequence: TGTGCCAGCAGCCGACTAGCGGGAGATGGGACAGATACGCAGTATTTT. Translating gives CASSRLAGDGTDTQYF.

The V gene is TRBV2, the J gene TRBJ2-3; 10 bases agree with TRBD1. The CDR3 covers 17 residues. Germline CDR1 is SNHLY and CDR2 is FYNNEI. The ends lost 4 bases at V and 1 base at J; junction bases unmatched: 8. CDR3 DNA sequence: TGTGCCAGCAGTGCTGGGACAGGGGTTTTTGGCACAGATACGCAGTATTTT. As protein: CASSAGTGVFGTDTQYF.

This clone was picked up one time. The chain joins TRBV6-5 to TRBJ2-5, with 7 bases matching TRBD1. The junction had 7 bases not matched to a gene; V was cut back by 2 bases and J by 4 bases. The CDR3 has 15 residues. Germline V gene sequence: CDR1 MNHEY, CDR2 SVGAGI. The CDR3 loop reads CASSYSPRQGETQYF. CDR3 nucleotides: TGTGCCAGCAGTTACAGCCCCCGACAGGGAGAGACCCAGTACTTC.

The V and J genes are TRBV28 and TRBJ1-1, with D perhaps matching TRBD1 (5 bases). With 5 bases removed from V and 4 bases from J, the gap between germline ends came to 17 bases. In germline, CDR1 is MDHEN, CDR2 SYDVKM. The CDR3 consists of 15 residues. CDR3 amino acids: CASSKPGGVSTEAFF. The CDR3 region has the DNA TGTGCCAGCAGTAAGCCCGGGGGGGTGAGCACTGAAGCTTTCTTT.

As regards this clone: The sample holds other DNA sequences that translate to the same CDR3. V is TRBV4-1 and J is TRBJ2-7; D possibly uses TRBD1 or TRBD2 (5 bases each). The CDR3 is 15 amino acids. Germline V lookup: CDR1 MGHRA, CDR2 YSYEKL. V dropped 0 bases and J dropped 4 bases, with 13 bases sitting between them. The CDR3 is CASSQDRVGVYEQYF. Written as DNA, the CDR3 is TGCGCCAGCAGCCAAGACAGGGTGGGGGTTTACGAGCAGTACTTC.

The chain has TRBV7-9 and TRBJ2-7; 9 bases agree with TRBD2. CDR1 is SEHNR, CDR2 FQNEAQ, per germline (reference sequence). The CDR3 covers 17 residues. The J segment lost 1 base and the V segment lost 0 bases, leaving 7 bases of the junction unmatched. The CDR3 DNA sequence: TGTGCCAGCAGCTTAGCCTTCGAGACTAGCGGATCCTACGAGCAGTACTTC. Residues: CASSLAFETSGSYEQYF.